The 24 T cell receptor beta chains presented below share a single source sample, sequenced in a study of T cells in Graves' hyperthyroidism and ophthalmopathy (dated 2019 in TCRdb). Library preparation used multiplex PCR. Instrument on record: Illumina HiSeq 2000. The TCR beta CDR3 regions were amplified from the RNA transcripts. A first-round RT-PCR of the TCR CDR3 used the HTBI primer set with the Qiagen OneStep RT-PCR kit. In-frame beta chains were kept once TCRdb had trimmed the public reads at Q25 with fastp and called clones with MiXCR. Identical CDR3 protein sequences are pooled into one entry, listed with their most common genes and DNA. The sample data list over 350,000 distinct CDR3 sequences, and more than 13% of these were observed just once. The ten most abundant clones make up approximately 29% of the sample. The material sequenced was blood. Every receptor here comes from a middle-aged man with Graves' ophthalmopathy.

The sample holds many counts of this clonotype. The chain's CDR3 is CASSTLLQNEQFF. DNA of the CDR3: TGTGCCAGCAGTACCCTACTACAGAATGAGCAGTTCTTC. The rearrangement uses TRBV12-3 or TRBV12-4 and TRBJ2-1, with no clear D. V lost 5 bases to trimming and J lost 7 bases, with 12 bases between them. The CDR3 has 13 residues.

This clonotype was detected a few times. V usage is TRBV24-1 and J usage is TRBJ1-5; TRBD1 matches at 7 bases. Germline CDR1 and CDR2: KGHDR and SFDVKD. The CDR3 spans 13 residues. The junction had 4 bases not matched to a gene; V was cut back by 5 bases and J by 7 bases. The CDR3 reads CATSGQGEQPQHF. The CDR3, as DNA: TGTGCCACCAGTGGACAGGGCGAACAGCCCCAGCATTTT.

This clonotype was observed at least ten times. The gene calls are TRBV20-1 and TRBJ2-1; the D gene is possibly TRBD2 (6 bases). The CDR3 has 11 amino acids. Trimming took off 4 bases at V and 7 bases at J, with 8 bases between the two ends. Germline V CDR1 and CDR2: DFQATT, SNEGSKA (reference sequence). The CDR3 DNA follows: TGCAGTGCTACGACTAGTAATGAGCAGTTCTTC. Protein product: CSATTSNEQFF.

This clonotype was seen many times. The V gene is TRBV20-1, the J gene TRBJ2-1; possibly TRBD1 for D (6 bases). The CDR3 runs 18 residues. Germline V CDR1 and CDR2: DFQATT, SNEGSKA (reference sequence). V gave up 6 bases and J gave up 6 bases, with 30 bases separating them. In nucleotides, the CDR3 is TGCAGTGCCATCCCCGCGGTGGGGTCGGGACAAAGACTCAATGAGCAGTTCTTC. Residues: CSAIPAVGSGQRLNEQFF.

This clonotype was observed at least ten times. V and J are TRBV29-1 and TRBJ2-7, with 10 bases fitting TRBD2. The V gene's germline CDR1 is SQVTM and CDR2 ANQGSEA. With V trimmed by 1 base and J by 7 bases, 4 bases remained unmatched. The CDR3 totals 13 residues. The CDR3 region is CSVEGLAGVEQYF. The DNA of the CDR3 is TGCAGCGTTGAAGGGCTAGCGGGAGTAGAGCAGTACTTC.

This clonotype was observed once. A read error may explain this, as a much larger clone is one base away. The chain combines TRBV2 with TRBJ2-7; TRBD1 matches at 7 bases. Unmatched junction bases numbered 6, after V lost 8 bases and J lost 5 bases. CDR3 length: 12 residues. The germline V gene has CDR1 SNHLY and CDR2 FYNNEI. Written as DNA, the CDR3 is TGTGCCAGCTTGGACAGGTTCCACGAGCAGTACTTC. Translated: CASLDRFHEQYF.

This clonotype was counted ten times or more. This chain links TRBV3-1 with TRBJ1-5, with D unclear. This CDR3 is 14 amino acids long. Trimming stripped 1 base from V and 6 bases from J, with 10 bases between. Germline CDR1 and CDR2: LGHDT and YNNKEL (reference sequence). The CDR3 DNA sequence: TGTGCCAGCAGCCAAGGTGGTGGAAGTCAGCCCCAGCATTTT. This sequence encodes CASSQGGGSQPQHF.

The chain is built from TRBV6-2 or TRBV6-3 and TRBJ2-3; 8 nucleotides match TRBD1. The CDR3 contains 15 residues. Germline V gene sequence: CDR1 MNHEY, CDR2 SVGEGT. Trimming at V came to 2 bases and at J to 1 base, leaving 2 bases not matched to a gene. The CDR3 DNA is TGTGCCAGCAGTTACGGGACAGGAGGCACAGATACGCAGTATTTT. Its protein is CASSYGTGGTDTQYF.

Many counts were recorded for this clonotype. V usage is TRBV2 and J usage is TRBJ2-3; D ambiguous. Germline V gene data show CDR1 as SNHLY and CDR2 as FYNNEI. With 3 bases removed from V and 1 base from J, the gap between germline ends came to 11 bases. The CDR3 covers 15 residues. Here the CDR3 reads CASSDGPPGTDTQYF. The CDR3 nucleotides are TGTGCCAGCAGTGACGGGCCCCCCGGCACAGATACGCAGTATTTT.

CDR3 residues: CASSLSQYTEAFF. CDR3 sequence (DNA): TGTGCCAGCAGTTTATCACAGTACACTGAAGCTTTCTTT. The chain is built from TRBV27 and TRBJ1-1; D gene ambiguous. The V and J ends lost 0 bases and 3 bases respectively, with 5 bases between them. CDR3 length: 13 amino acids. Germline CDR1 is MNHEY and CDR2 is SMNVEV (reference sequence).

This clonotype was counted a few times. This chain links TRBV6-1 with TRBJ1-1; 7 bases are a match to TRBD1. J gave up 11 bases and V 5 bases, and 14 bases lay outside the gene matches. The CDR3 totals 14 residues. Germline V gives CDR1 MNHNS, CDR2 SASEGT. CDR3 nucleotides: TGTGCCAGCAGTTATATTCGCGAGACAGGGATGGCTTTCTTT. Its translation is CASSYIRETGMAFF.

This clonotype appeared many times. This sequence joins TRBV20-1 and TRBJ1-1; TRBD1 is a possible D gene (5 bases). CDR3 length: 12 residues. V was cut by 8 bases and J by 0 bases, with 10 bases left in between. The germline V gene encodes CDR1 DFQATT and CDR2 SNEGSKA (reference sequence). The CDR3 here is CSSGRVNTEAFF. As DNA, the CDR3 is TGCAGTTCCGGCAGGGTGAACACTGAAGCTTTCTTT.

Many counts were recorded for this clonotype. The chain carries TRBV30 and TRBJ2-1; 7 nucleotides agree with TRBD1. The CDR3 is 15 amino acids. Germline V gene data show CDR1 as GTSNPN and CDR2 as SVGIG (reference sequence). Losses at the gene ends were 3 bases for V and 3 bases for J; bases not matched to a gene: 8. The CDR3 region has the DNA TGTGCCTGGAGCGAGACAGGGTTCGACTACAATGAGCAGTTCTTC. Translating it yields CAWSETGFDYNEQFF.

At least ten counts were recorded for this clonotype. The V and J genes are TRBV20-1 and TRBJ2-3; D is uncertain. CDR3 length equals 12 residues. V was trimmed by 4 bases and J by 11 bases, leaving 16 bases between them. CDR1 is DFQATT and CDR2 is SNEGSKA in the germline V gene (reference sequence). CDR3 in amino acids: CSATYRQAEQYF. CDR3 in DNA: TGCAGTGCTACTTATCGTCAGGCTGAGCAGTATTTT.

This clonotype was counted many times. The chain links TRBV18 to TRBJ2-3; 12 nucleotides agree with TRBD2. This CDR3 comprises 16 residues. Germline CDR1 KGHSH, CDR2 LQKENI. J gave up 2 bases and V 3 bases, and 3 bases lay outside the gene matches. CDR3 nucleotides: TGTGCCAGCTCACCCCTAGCGGGAGGGTACACAGATACGCAGTATTTT. Translation: CASSPLAGGYTDTQYF. The full variable domain, with the rest looked up from reference TRBV18 and TRBJ2-3, is NAGVMQNPRHLVRRRGQEARLRCSPMKGHSHVYWYRQLPEEGLKFMVYLQKENIIDESGMPKERFSAEFPKEGPSILRIQQVVRGDSAAYFCASSPLAGGYTDTQYFGPGTRLTVL.

This clonotype was recorded a few times. This sequence joins TRBV5-1 and TRBJ2-1, with 12 bases matching TRBD2. CDR3 length: 14 residues. The V gene's germline CDR1 is SGHRS and CDR2 YFSETQ. Trimming at V came to 6 bases and at J to 13 bases, leaving 11 bases not matched to a gene. The CDR3 coding sequence is TGCGCCAGCATGGAGGGACTAGCGGGCCCTGATCAGTTCTTC. This sequence encodes CASMEGLAGPDQFF.

Ten or more counts support this clonotype. The chain recombines TRBV18 with TRBJ1-5, with TRBD1 as a possible D gene (5 bases). CDR3 length equals 14 residues. Germline CDR1 is KGHSH and CDR2 is LQKENI. Trimming took off 3 bases at V and 6 bases at J, with 12 bases between the two ends. The CDR3 reads CASSPGRVGQPQHF. The CDR3 region has the DNA TGTGCCAGCTCACCCGGCAGGGTTGGTCAGCCCCAGCATTTT.

This clonotype has only a few counts. CDR3 DNA sequence: TGCGCCAGCAGCCGCGCCGGGACTAGCGTGGACAATGAGCAGTTCTTC. Encoded protein: CASSRAGTSVDNEQFF. V gene TRBV5-1 combines with J gene TRBJ2-1; 10 nucleotides agree with TRBD2. The CDR3 has 16 amino acids. Per the germline V gene, CDR1 is SGHRS and CDR2 is YFSETQ. The J segment lost 5 bases and the V segment lost 4 bases, leaving 9 bases of the junction unmatched.

This chain connects TRBV2 to TRBJ2-5; no reliable D call. This CDR3 region has 12 residues. V dropped 3 bases and J dropped 3 bases, with 5 bases sitting between them. Germline CDR1 and CDR2: SNHLY and FYNNEI. CDR3 region: CASSDYKETQYF. The CDR3 DNA is TGTGCCAGCAGTGATTATAAAGAGACCCAGTACTTC.

At least ten counts were recorded for this clonotype. The chain has TRBV6-6 and TRBJ2-1; D unresolved. V was clipped by 2 bases and J by 0 bases, with 8 bases between them. Germline lookup yields CDR1 MNHNY and CDR2 SVGAGI (reference sequence). The CDR3 sequence is 15 residues long. The CDR3 bases are TGTGCCAGCAGTTACCGAGCGAGCTCCTACAATGAGCAGTTCTTC. It translates to CASSYRASSYNEQFF.

In nucleotides, the CDR3 is TGTGCCAGCAGCTTGACCCAACAGGAGCATCAGCCCCAGCATTTT. Amino acids: CASSLTQQEHQPQHF. The chain is built from TRBV11-3 and TRBJ1-5; D is possibly TRBD1 (5 bases). The germline CDR1 and CDR2 sequences are SGHNT and YENEEA. The ends were cut back, 3 bases at V and 5 bases at J, with 14 bases in the middle. The CDR3 contains 15 residues.

This clonotype showed up many times. The CDR3 nucleotides read TGTGCCAGCAGCCGCGACGGTAACTATGGCTACACCTTC. As protein: CASSRDGNYGYTF. This chain links TRBV7-9 with TRBJ1-2; D unclear. Germline CDR1 reads SEHNR; CDR2 reads FQNEAQ (reference sequence). The CDR3 covers 13 residues. Between the trimmed V and J ends, which lost 5 bases and 1 base, there was a span of 8 bases.

The sample holds many counts of this clonotype. Mismatch with germline at one junction end may stem from a read error. The chain uses TRBV7-7 and TRBJ2-3; D ambiguous. CDR1 and CDR2 (germline): SSHAT, FNYEAQ (reference sequence). This CDR3 has 14 amino acids. Here the CDR3 DNA reads TGTGCTAGCAGCTTATCATCCAGCACAGATACGCAGTATTTT. The encoded protein is CASSLSSSTDTQYF.

This clonotype was seen ten or more times. The chain is built from TRBV4-1 and TRBJ2-7; 8 positions agree with TRBD1. The trim removed 0 bases at V and 2 bases at J, leaving 6 bases unmatched. This CDR3 has 16 amino acids. CDR1 and CDR2 (germline): MGHRA, YSYEKL. CDR3 nucleotide sequence: TGCGCCAGCAGCCAAGAGATGACAGGGGAGACCTACGAGCAGTACTTC. Translated: CASSQEMTGETYEQYF.